The clone carrying this T cell receptor beta chain was found once. The antigen is not known. This sample is part of a study of cytomegalovirus exposure and HLA in healthy donors. Regarding the study as a whole: Previously analyzed data showed that most TCR beta V segments were productive at a frequency of about 87% or about 30%. In a later analysis, at a false discovery rate of 0.05, under 20,000 TCR beta sequences were associated with HLA alleles. By HLA locus, TCR association rates varied in a later analysis, with DRB1 showing the most and HLA-C the fewest.

A multiplex PCR was run with 60 Vbeta primers and 13 Jbeta primers. Here immunoSEQ multiplex PCR was the method, and the copy in TCRdb shows in-frame clones only, minus some. Here the sample spans about 130,000 clones, 74% being singletons. The sequence was collected from a man aged 18 to 30 in good health and CMV-seropositive. The sample taken for sequencing was PBMCs.

The CDR3 here is CASSLVNSDQETQYF. The CDR3 DNA follows: TGTGCCAGCAGCTTGGTGAACAGTGACCAAGAGACCCAGTACTTC. The chain uses TRBV5-4 and TRBJ2-5; D call uncertain. The CDR3 extends over 15 amino acids. V was shortened by 0 bases and J by 0 bases, with 9 bases between the two germline ends. From germline, CDR1 is SGHNT and CDR2 YYREEE (reference sequence).